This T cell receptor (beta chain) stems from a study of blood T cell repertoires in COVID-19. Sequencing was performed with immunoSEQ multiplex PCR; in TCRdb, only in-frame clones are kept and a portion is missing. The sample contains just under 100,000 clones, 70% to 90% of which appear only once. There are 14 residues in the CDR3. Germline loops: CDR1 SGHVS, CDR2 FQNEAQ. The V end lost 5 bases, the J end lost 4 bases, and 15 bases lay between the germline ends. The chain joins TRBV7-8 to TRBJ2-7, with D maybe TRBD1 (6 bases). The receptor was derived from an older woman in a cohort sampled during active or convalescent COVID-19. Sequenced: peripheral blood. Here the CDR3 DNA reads TGTGCCAGCAGCCCGGGTATGACAGGTTACGAGCAGTACTTC. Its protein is CASSPGMTGYEQYF.